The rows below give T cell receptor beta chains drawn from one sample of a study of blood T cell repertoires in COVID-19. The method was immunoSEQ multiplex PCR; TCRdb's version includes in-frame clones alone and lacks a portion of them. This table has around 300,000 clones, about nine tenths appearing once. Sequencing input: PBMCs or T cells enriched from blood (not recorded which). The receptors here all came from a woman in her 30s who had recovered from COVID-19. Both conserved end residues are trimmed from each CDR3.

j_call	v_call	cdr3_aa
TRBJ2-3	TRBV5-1	ASAEGSGRAGTDTQY
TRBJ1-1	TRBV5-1	ASSTGTGLMNTEAF
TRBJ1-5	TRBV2	ASRRNPTGNNQPQH
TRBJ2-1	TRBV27	ASSPFTGLTYNEQF
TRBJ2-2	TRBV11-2	ASSLVLGTPNTGELF
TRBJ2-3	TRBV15	ATSRATSGGARDTQY
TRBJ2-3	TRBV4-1	ASSQDLQGWTDTQY
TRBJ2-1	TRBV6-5	ASSYSAGGPYNEQF
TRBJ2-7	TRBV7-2	ASSLMGTGAYEQY
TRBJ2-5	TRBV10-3	AIAQREGQETQY
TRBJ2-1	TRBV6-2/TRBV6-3	ASSGGLATYNEQF
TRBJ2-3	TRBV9	ASSGVPRTGGQPVRTDTQY
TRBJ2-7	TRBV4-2	ASSQASIGGEQY
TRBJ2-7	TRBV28	APRVSYEQY
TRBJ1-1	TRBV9	ASSVGVIGVGTEAF
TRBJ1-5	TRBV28	ASSPTGVNQPQH
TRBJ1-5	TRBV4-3	ASSQRAGGNQPQH
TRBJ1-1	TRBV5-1	ASSWAQGTEAF
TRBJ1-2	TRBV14	ASSQDRTPYGYT
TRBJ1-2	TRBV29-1	SERQGINYGYT
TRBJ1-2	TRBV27	ASSLTRNYGYT
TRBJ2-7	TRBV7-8	ASSRETSTYEQY
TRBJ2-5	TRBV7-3	ASSEGTSGRQETQY
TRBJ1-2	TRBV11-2	ASSPNFYGYT
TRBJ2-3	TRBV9	ASSVERITDTQY
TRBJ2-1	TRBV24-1	ATSDSDRYNEQF
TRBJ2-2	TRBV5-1	ASSTRQGRAGELF
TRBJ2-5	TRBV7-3	ASSPTGTSGGPETQY
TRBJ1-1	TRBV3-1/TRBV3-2	ASSQDVTDEEAF
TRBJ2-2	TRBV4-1	ASSHSRAGATGELF
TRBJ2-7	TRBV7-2	ASSLGLAGERDEQY
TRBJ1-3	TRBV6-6	ASSLRSGTASSGNTIY
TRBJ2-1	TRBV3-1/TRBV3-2	ASSQETSGSMRNEQF
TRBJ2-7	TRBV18	ASSPPSGEGYEQY
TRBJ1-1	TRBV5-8	ASSLSEGYTEAF
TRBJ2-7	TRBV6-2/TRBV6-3	ASSTSGSSYEQY
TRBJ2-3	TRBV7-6	ASSLSTGVDTQY
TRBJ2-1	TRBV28	ASSFTTTYNEQF
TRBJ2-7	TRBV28	ASSLPGQGREQY
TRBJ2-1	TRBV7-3	ASSETGHEQF
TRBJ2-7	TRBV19	ASSTRTGHYEQY
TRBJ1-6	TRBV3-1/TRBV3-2	ASSPRGHLNSPLH
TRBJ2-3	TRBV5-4	ASSLSASGRNTDTQY
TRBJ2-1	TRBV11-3	ASSLGTGGLNEQF
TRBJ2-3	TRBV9	ASSVLTGQDTQY
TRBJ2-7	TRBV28	ASSLPGQGEYEQY
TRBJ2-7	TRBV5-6	ASRRGGGTYEQY
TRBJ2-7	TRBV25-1	ASSEVRAGGREQY